The rows below give T cell receptor beta chains drawn from one sample of a study of shared clonotypes between healthy human individuals. Some clones are missing from TCRdb's copy, which holds only in-frame ones; the method was immunoSEQ multiplex PCR. Of about 2.2 million clones in the sample, just under 95% were seen once. Sequencing used naive CD8+ T cells from PBMCs. These receptors came from a man between 18 and 35 years old in good health. Some clones in this sample may be carry-over from other donors' samples. Each CDR3 is given with its conserved first and last residue. D genes are given only for firm matches.

v_call d_call cdr3_aa
TRBV29-1 TRBD2 CSVEGLAGPAVQETQYF
TRBV19 . CASTPMRGASGYTF
TRBV28 . CASSLFGGPYEQYF
TRBV11-1 TRBD2 CASSEFGGSVNEQFF
TRBV6-1 . CASSEAWQPDKGAFF
TRBV6-1 . CASLTGHSYEQYF
TRBV13 . CASSLAPSRQSYGYTF
TRBV6-6 . CASSYQSQGPEQYF
TRBV6-5 . CASSLRQGGSYEQYF
TRBV6-5 TRBD1 CASSRKAGTGLYF
TRBV5-4 TRBD2 CASSYGLGEGWPGELFF
TRBV19 . CASSIRGRTEAFF
TRBV6-5 . CASIGGETQYF
TRBV7-3 . CASSLETATNEKLFF
TRBV7-3 . CASGQDGTDTQYF
TRBV11-2 TRBD1 CASSLGTGAEAFF
TRBV27 . CASSARLHRTDTQYF
TRBV29-1 . CSVEFRGADEKLFF
TRBV15 . CATSRDAYEQYF
TRBV7-9 TRBD2 CASRTGGYEFNEQFF
TRBV7-8 TRBD1 CASSLERVDRAQPQHF
TRBV27 . CASSLTGINEQFF
TRBV11-1 . CASSPGTASPSYEQYF
TRBV7-9 TRBD2 CASSLGLAEGTGELFF
TRBV4-1 TRBD2 CASSHEGLAGTDTQYF
TRBV28 TRBD1 CASSSPGQGYNEQFF
TRBV28 . CASGQNYNEQFF
TRBV5-6 TRBD1 CASSLDRGPNYGYTF
TRBV29-1 TRBD1 CSVRDRELANYGYTF
TRBV5-4 . CASSLRGYEQYF
TRBV4-3 . CASSQGRTVPYEQYF
TRBV7-2 . CASSPRQEQNTGELFF
TRBV15 TRBD1 CATSRDGGLGRGNEQYF
TRBV11-2 TRBD1 CASSFGTGMNTEAFF
TRBV4-1 . CASSQGPEGTEAFF
TRBV4-1 . CASSQDGVGSGLRRQPQHF
TRBV4-2 TRBD1 CASSARGTGGYEQYF
TRBV28 . CASSFMRAAYNEQFF
TRBV28 TRBD2 CASSLRGTSAEDTQYF
TRBV18 . CASSPPENTIYF
TRBV5-1 TRBD1 CASSSGTAGANVLTF
TRBV19 . CASGDLGAFF
TRBV7-9 . CASSRGDPVTDTQYF
TRBV9 . CASSPDGAYFTYEQYF
TRBV19 . CASSTPDSTGQETQYF
TRBV27 . CASSLDPYTDTQYF
TRBV5-6 . CASSLESGYRNIQYF
TRBV27 . CASSYQFGGPGELFF
TRBV6-5 . CASSYSVGGNTEAFF
TRBV5-4 . CASSLARVYEQYF
TRBV5-6 . CASTATPFTEAFF
TRBV5-1 TRBD1 CASSLADRDPPTADTQYF
TRBV7-9 . CASSLAGPSPYEQYF
TRBV7-5 . CARSSPEGQYSNQPQHF
TRBV27 . CASSIMDSRYNEQFF
TRBV28 . CASSFRGSGAYEQYF
TRBV29-1 TRBD2 CSAVAGGPDTQYF